This T cell receptor beta chain appears in the sequencing data of a study of blood T cells in healthy people across ages. V was clipped by 0 bases and J by 8 bases, with 11 bases between them. Germline values: CDR1 MGHRA, CDR2 YSYEKL. The length of the CDR3 is 14 residues. Combining a sample-barcoded 5' primer with a J-beta primer mix, a second PCR ran for about 6 to 12 cycles. Each cDNA molecule was tagged by a template-switch adaptor that had 12 random nucleotides. Each CDR3 protein is one row after TCRdb ran MiXCR on the 5' RACE reads. The data hold about 1.4 million distinct CDR3 sequences, with roughly 59% observed a single time. This clonotype came up a few times.

This TCR derives from a young man in good health. The chain couples TRBV4-1 to TRBJ2-4; no firm D call. The sequencing input was blood. The CDR3 sequence is CASSQDRVGHIQYF. The CDR3 region has the DNA TGCGCCAGCAGCCAAGATAGGGTCGGGCACATTCAGTACTTC.